This TCR beta chain was sequenced for a study of identical twins. Study-wide results and caveats: With beta out-of-frame sequences, excess sharing by twins was weaker. While abundant cord blood beta clonotypes carried fewer insertions, memory repertoires showed no such pattern. Out-of-frame alpha sequences common to twins exhibited a surplus of low generation probability.

The sample holds a few counts of this clonotype. Antigen unknown. Trimming stripped 6 bases from V and 0 bases from J, with 15 bases between. CDR1 is MDHEN, CDR2 SYDVKM, per germline. The CDR3 runs to 17 residues. A universal primer site arose from template switching, and cDNA bore unique molecular identifiers. TCRdb re-derived calls from the 5' RACE reads in MiXCR, one entry per CDR3 protein. The sample shows 690,000 or so distinct CDR3 sequences, around 8.3% of them seen only once. The sample also formed part of further work on yellow fever vaccine responses in identical twins.

Sequencing used PBMCs. The V and J genes are TRBV28 and TRBJ2-6; D is perhaps TRBD1 (6 bases). This receptor was identified in a woman under 30 in good health. CDR3 nucleotide sequence: TGTGCCAGCAGCCCCGGGACATTGGGCTCTGGGGCCAACGTCCTGACTTTC. Translated: CASSPGTLGSGANVLTF.